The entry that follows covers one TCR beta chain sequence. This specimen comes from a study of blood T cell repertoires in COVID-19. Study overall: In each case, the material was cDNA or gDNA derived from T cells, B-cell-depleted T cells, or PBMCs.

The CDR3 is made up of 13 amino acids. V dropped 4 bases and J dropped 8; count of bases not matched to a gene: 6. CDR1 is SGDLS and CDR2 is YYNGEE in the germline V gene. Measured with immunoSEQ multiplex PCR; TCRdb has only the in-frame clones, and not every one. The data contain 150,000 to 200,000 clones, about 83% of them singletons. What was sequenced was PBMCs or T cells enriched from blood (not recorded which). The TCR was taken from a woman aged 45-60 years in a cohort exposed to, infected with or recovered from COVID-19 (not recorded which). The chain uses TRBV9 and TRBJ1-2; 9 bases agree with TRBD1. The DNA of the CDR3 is TGTGCCAGCAGCCTGGACAGGGGAGGCGGCTACACCTTC. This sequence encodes CASSLDRGGGYTF.